These 30 T cell receptor beta chains share one sample of origin, sequenced in a study of vaccination and CD4 T cells after COVID-19. Cultured CD4+ T cell DNA was sequenced using the Oncomine TCR Beta short-read assay. TCRdb redid the calling of the PCR reads with MiXCR, one entry per CDR3 protein. Of roughly 14,000 distinct CDR3 sequences listed, around 30% are singletons. Treatment here: roughly ten-day PBMC culture with coronavirus spike peptide pools or control peptides (ViraFEST assay). These receptors have no known antigen. Sample: CD4+ T cells from blood, cultured in vitro, taken before SARS-CoV-2 vaccination. Receptors originate from a human donor who received a COVID-19 vaccine.

The rearrangement uses TRBV6-4 and TRBJ2-6, with 7 positions matching TRBD1. Germline values: CDR1 MRHNA, CDR2 SNTAGT. Trimming at V came to 6 bases and at J to 2 bases, leaving 4 bases not matched to a gene. This CDR3 has 15 residues. The CDR3 region has the DNA TGTGCCAGCAGCATGACAGGGACTGGGGCCAACGTCCTGACTTTC. This sequence encodes CASSMTGTGANVLTF.

A few counts support this clonotype. The V gene is TRBV10-3, the J gene TRBJ2-3, with TRBD1 identical over 7 bases. This CDR3 spans 15 amino acids. The junction had 8 bases not matched to a gene; V was cut back by 6 bases and J by 2 bases. Germline lookup yields CDR1 ENHRY and CDR2 SYGVKD. CDR3 in amino acids: CAISSRDSPTDTQYF. The CDR3 nucleotides are TGTGCCATCAGCTCGAGGGACAGTCCCACAGATACGCAGTATTTT.

The chain recombines TRBV10-2 with TRBJ2-3, with 11 bases lining up with TRBD2. The ends lost 6 bases at V and 4 bases at J; junction bases unmatched: 15. Germline loops: CDR1 WSHSY, CDR2 SAAADI. The CDR3 runs 18 residues. The chain's CDR3 is CASSLLAGDTPRADTQYF. DNA for the CDR3: TGCGCCAGCAGCCTACTAGCGGGGGACACCCCCCGCGCAGATACGCAGTATTTT.

The gene calls are TRBV12-3 or TRBV12-4 and TRBJ1-2, with D unresolved. CDR3 length: 13 residues. V was clipped by 3 bases and J by 6 bases, with 11 bases between them. For the CDR3, the DNA is TGTGCCAGCAGTTTTCGGCAGGTCGATGGCTACACCTTC. This gives the protein CASSFRQVDGYTF.

The V gene is TRBV11-3, the J gene TRBJ2-5; the D is unclear. The germline V gene encodes CDR1 SGHNT and CDR2 YENEEA. V shed 3 bases and J shed 9 bases, with 8 bases lying between them. The CDR3 contains 11 residues. The CDR3 loop is CASSFGRAQYF. CDR3 DNA: TGTGCCAGCAGCTTCGGCCGGGCCCAGTACTTC.

The chain links TRBV12-3 or TRBV12-4 to TRBJ2-2; D is ambiguous. The CDR3 contains 14 residues. V dropped 3 bases and J dropped 0 bases, with 5 bases sitting between them. CDR3 loop: CASSFRANTGELFF. In DNA form, the CDR3 reads TGTGCCAGCAGTTTTAGGGCGAACACCGGGGAGCTGTTTTTT.

This clonotype has only a few counts. The rearrangement uses TRBV6-1 and TRBJ1-2; D is perhaps TRBD1 (5 bases). Germline loops: CDR1 MNHNS, CDR2 SASEGT. The CDR3 length is 14 residues. Trimming removed 6 bases from V and 4 bases from J, with 15 bases in between. The CDR3 loop reads CASSPNRGGYGYTF. For the CDR3, the DNA is TGTGCCAGCAGCCCAAACCGGGGGGGCTATGGCTACACCTTC.

V gene TRBV7-9 combines with J gene TRBJ2-1; D is unresolved. Looked up from germline, CDR1 is SEHNR and CDR2 is FQNEAQ (reference sequence). This CDR3 has 13 residues. Trimming took 6 bases from V and 5 from J, leaving 11 bases between them. In nucleotides, the CDR3 is TGTGCCAGCAGTCCGGTCGTCGACAATGAGCAGTTCTTC. Translated: CASSPVVDNEQFF.

In this sample, this clonotype is large. The V call is TRBV10-3, the J call TRBJ1-1, with D maybe TRBD1 (5 bases). The germline V and J ends were trimmed by 7 bases and 1 base, with 19 bases remaining between them. This CDR3 has 16 amino acids. Germline CDR1 is ENHRY and CDR2 is SYGVKD. The CDR3 spells CAITPGFGAPNTEAFF. DNA of the CDR3: TGTGCCATCACCCCGGGGTTCGGGGCACCGAACACTGAAGCTTTCTTT.

This clonotype was picked up a small number of times. This chain connects TRBV6-1 to TRBJ1-1; TRBD1 matches 9 bases. This CDR3 has 15 amino acids. The J segment lost 1 base and the V segment lost 4 bases, leaving 4 bases of the junction unmatched. Germline CDR1 MNHNS, CDR2 SASEGT. CDR3 loop: CASSVTGQGNTEAFF. The CDR3 DNA follows: TGTGCCAGCAGTGTAACGGGACAGGGGAACACTGAAGCTTTCTTT.

This clonotype was seen more than once but under ten times. The rearrangement joins TRBV25-1 to TRBJ2-3, with TRBD2 identical over 10 bases. This CDR3 contains 19 residues. V shed 2 bases, J shed 4 bases, and the junction held 15 bases outside the gene matches. The germline V gene encodes CDR1 MGHDK and CDR2 SYGVNS. The CDR3 DNA reads TGTGCCAGCAGTGAAAAAGCCGACCAGCGGGGGGGCCTCGCAGATACGCAGTATTTT. Its protein is CASSEKADQRGGLADTQYF.

The chain carries TRBV5-6 and TRBJ1-1; D possibly corresponds to TRBD1 (5 bases). This CDR3 has 15 amino acids. Germline V lookup: CDR1 SGHDT, CDR2 YYEEEE. Trimming removed 4 bases at V and 4 bases at J, with 17 bases between. The chain's CDR3 is CASSLLRGMGTEAFF. Written as DNA, the CDR3 is TGTGCCAGCAGCCTACTTAGGGGCATGGGCACTGAAGCTTTCTTT.

There are a few counts of this clonotype. The chain combines TRBV7-9 with TRBJ2-5, with D tentatively TRBD2 (5 bases). There are 13 residues in the CDR3. Germline CDR1 SEHNR, CDR2 FQNEAQ (reference sequence). Trimming cost V 3 bases and J 1 base, with 6 bases left between them. CDR3 bases: TGTGCCAGCAGCTTCCGGGGCCAAGAGACCCAGTACTTC. This sequence encodes CASSFRGQETQYF.

This clonotype has a handful of counts. The chain recombines TRBV15 with TRBJ1-3; 8 positions agree with TRBD1. J gave up 2 bases and V 3 bases, and 6 bases lay outside the gene matches. This CDR3 region has 16 residues. Germline loops: CDR1 LNHNV, CDR2 YYDKDF (reference sequence). As DNA, the CDR3 is TGTGCCACCAGCAGTGATCAGGGGGCGGCTGGAAACACCATATATTTT. It codes for CATSSDQGAAGNTIYF.

This chain links TRBV7-2 with TRBJ2-3; 7 bases are a match to TRBD2. Germline V CDR1 and CDR2: SGHTA, FQGNSA. The CDR3 sequence is 18 residues long. The junction had 13 bases not matched to a gene; V was cut back by 4 bases and J by 0 bases. The DNA for the CDR3 is TGTGCCAGCAGCTCCCCGCCTGGCGGGGGAGGGAGCACAGATACGCAGTATTTT. Protein product: CASSSPPGGGGSTDTQYF.

This clonotype appeared a few times. CDR3 sequence: CASSTGTGANYGYTF. The CDR3 nucleotides read TGTGCCAGCAGTACTGGGACAGGAGCGAACTATGGCTACACCTTC. The chain couples TRBV12-3 or TRBV12-4 to TRBJ1-2, with 8 bases aligning to TRBD1. The CDR3 runs to 15 residues. V trimming: 5 bases; J trimming: 2 bases; junction bases outside the gene matches: 7.

The chain joins TRBV7-9 to TRBJ1-3, with TRBD1 matching over 8 bases. Germline assignment: CDR1 SEHNR and CDR2 FQNEAQ (reference sequence). This CDR3 is built from 16 residues. V shed 2 bases, J shed 1 base, and the junction held 4 bases outside the gene matches. CDR3 nucleotides: TGTGCCAGCAGCTTATTCAGGGGGCCATCTGGAAACACCATATATTTT. This translates into CASSLFRGPSGNTIYF.

This clonotype was found a few times. The J gene is TRBJ2-3, the V gene TRBV12-3 or TRBV12-4; D possibly corresponds to TRBD2 (7 bases). The V gene lost 5 bases and the J gene lost 5 bases, with 14 bases spanning the gap. CDR3 length: 14 amino acids. The DNA for the CDR3 is TGTGCCAGCAGTCTGAGGGGGGGTGGAGATACGCAGTATTTT. This encodes CASSLRGGGDTQYF.

The CDR3 coding sequence is TGTGCCAGCAGTGAAAGGTCTCTCGAGCAGTACTTC. It encodes CASSERSLEQYF. The chain links TRBV2 to TRBJ2-7, with D unresolved. V lost 2 bases, J lost 6 bases, and 8 bases lay in between. There are 12 residues in the CDR3. Germline loops: CDR1 SNHLY, CDR2 FYNNEI.

The V call is TRBV25-1, the J call TRBJ2-5; D call uncertain. Germline-derived CDR1 and CDR2 are MGHDK and SYGVNS. This CDR3 comprises 14 residues. Deletions cut 2 bases from V and 1 base from J, with 8 bases between. The CDR3 coding sequence is TGTGCCAGCAGTGAACCCACGGGCCAAGAGACCCAGTACTTC. Its translation is CASSEPTGQETQYF.

V is TRBV6-1 and J is TRBJ2-3; TRBD2 matches 7 bases. The CDR3 is 15 residues long. The V gene end was trimmed by 8 bases and the J gene end by 1 base; junction bases not matched to a gene: 9. CDR1 MNHNS and CDR2 SASEGT come from the germline V gene. The CDR3 DNA sequence: TGTGCCAGCGAGTGGGAACGGGGGGGCACAGATACGCAGTATTTT. It codes for CASEWERGGTDTQYF.

The rearrangement links TRBV7-9 to TRBJ2-5; 13 bases are a match to TRBD2. The junction had 4 bases not matched to a gene; V was cut back by 5 bases and J by 1 base. This CDR3 region has 16 residues. The germline V gene encodes CDR1 SEHNR and CDR2 FQNEAQ (reference sequence). The CDR3 sequence is CASSPGTSGVQETQYF. The CDR3 region has the DNA TGTGCCAGCAGCCCCGGGACTAGCGGGGTCCAAGAGACCCAGTACTTC.

Written as DNA, the CDR3 is TGTGCCTGGACTAATTTGGACAACTTGAACACTGAAGCTTTCTTT. Protein: CAWTNLDNLNTEAFF. The chain carries TRBV30 and TRBJ1-1; perhaps TRBD1 as D (5 bases). CDR3 length: 15 residues. V lost 4 bases, J lost 0 bases, and 15 bases lay in between. Germline V CDR1 and CDR2: GTSNPN, SVGIG (reference sequence).

The sample holds a few counts of this clonotype. V usage is TRBV6-1 and J usage is TRBJ1-2; 10 nucleotides match TRBD1. V was pared by 4 bases and J by 3 bases, with 5 bases of the junction left unmatched. CDR3 length: 15 residues. CDR1 is MNHNS, CDR2 SASEGT, per germline. The CDR3 region has the DNA TGTGCCAGCAGTGCTAGGACAGGGGGGGACTATGGCTACACCTTC. The encoded protein is CASSARTGGDYGYTF.

In its sample, this clonotype was seen a few times. The rearrangement links TRBV30 to TRBJ2-7, with TRBD1 matching 9 bases. This CDR3 is built from 14 residues. V trimming: 3 bases; J trimming: 4 bases; junction bases outside the gene matches: 7. The germline V gene encodes CDR1 GTSNPN and CDR2 SVGIG (reference sequence). In DNA, the CDR3 is TGTGCCTGGAGCAATACAGGGGGCAGATACGAGCAGTACTTC. Translation: CAWSNTGGRYEQYF.

This clonotype was observed a few times. The J gene is TRBJ1-6, the V gene TRBV6-1, with D possibly being TRBD1 (6 bases). V dropped 6 bases and J dropped 8 bases, with 23 bases sitting between them. Germline lookup yields CDR1 MNHNS and CDR2 SASEGT. This CDR3 is built from 17 residues. The CDR3 region is CASRVVPHRVRDSPLHF. The CDR3 nucleotides are TGTGCCAGCAGGGTCGTACCGCACAGGGTACGGGATTCACCCCTCCACTTT.

A few counts support this clonotype. V and J are TRBV7-3 and TRBJ1-1; D call uncertain. CDR1 and CDR2 from the germline V gene are SGHTA and FQGTGA. The CDR3 is made up of 14 amino acids. V lost 3 bases, J lost 2 bases, and 10 bases lay in between. The CDR3 loop reads CASSFGRGNTEAFF. The CDR3 bases are TGTGCCAGCAGCTTCGGACGGGGAAACACTGAAGCTTTCTTT. The full variable domain, rest sourced from reference TRBV7-3 and TRBJ1-1, is GAGVSQTPSNKVTEKGKYVELRCDPISGHTALYWYRQSLGQGPEFLIYFQGTGAADDSGLPNDRFFAVRPEGSVSTLKIQRTERGDSAVYLCASSFGRGNTEAFFGQGTRLTVV.

The chain employs TRBV2 and TRBJ1-1; D unclear. This CDR3 is 13 amino acids long. V dropped 11 bases and J dropped 6 bases, with 19 bases sitting between them. CDR1 is SNHLY, CDR2 FYNNEI, per germline. The CDR3 region has the DNA TGTGCCGCCAGAGCTTTGGTTATGGCTGAAGCTTTCTTT. Its translation is CAARALVMAEAFF. The full variable domain, its missing parts supplied by reference TRBV2 and TRBJ1-1, is EPEVTQTPSHQVTQMGQEVILRCVPISNHLYFYWYRQILGQKVEFLVSFYNNEISEKSEIFDDQFSVERPDGSNFTLKIRSTKLEDSAMYFCAARALVMAEAFFGQGTRLTVV.

This sequence joins TRBV30 and TRBJ2-1; 8 bases map to TRBD1. Trimming cost V 0 bases and J 7 bases; bases outside gene matches: 5. The germline CDR1 and CDR2 sequences are GTSNPN and SVGIG (reference sequence). This CDR3 contains 14 residues. The CDR3 loop is CAWSVTGAENEQFF. CDR3 nucleotides: TGTGCCTGGAGTGTGACAGGGGCCGAGAATGAGCAGTTCTTC.

V and J are TRBV10-1 and TRBJ2-7, with D perhaps matching TRBD2 (6 bases). Trimming shortened V by 4 bases and J by 4 bases, and 11 bases separated the two germline ends. The CDR3 contains 13 residues. Per germline, CDR1 WNHNN and CDR2 SYGVQD (reference sequence). The DNA for the CDR3 is TGCGCCAGCAGTGGGGCCGGGAGATACGAGCAGTACTTC. Protein sequence: CASSGAGRYEQYF.